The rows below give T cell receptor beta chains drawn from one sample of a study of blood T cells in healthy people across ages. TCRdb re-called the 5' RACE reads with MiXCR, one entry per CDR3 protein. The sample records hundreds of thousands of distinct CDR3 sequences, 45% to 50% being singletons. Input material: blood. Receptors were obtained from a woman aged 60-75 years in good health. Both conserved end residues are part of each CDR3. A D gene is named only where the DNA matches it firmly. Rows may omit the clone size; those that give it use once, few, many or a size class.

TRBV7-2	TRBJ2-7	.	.	CASSRYSGSSYEQYF	TGTGCCAGCAGCCGTTACTCTGGGAGCTCCTACGAGCAGTACTTC
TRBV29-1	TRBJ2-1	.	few	CSVLDGNEQFF	TGCAGCGTTTTAGATGGCAATGAGCAGTTCTTC
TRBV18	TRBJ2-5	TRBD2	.	CASSPGGRETQYF	TGTGCCAGCTCACCGGGCGGGAGAGAGACCCAGTACTTC
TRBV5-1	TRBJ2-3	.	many	CASSLNPGSTSTDTQYF	TGCGCCAGCAGCTTGAATCCCGGATCAACTAGCACAGATACGCAGTATTTT
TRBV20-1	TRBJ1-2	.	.	CSARNGGRGGYGYTF	TGCAGTGCCAGGAACGGGGGCCGGGGAGGCTATGGCTACACCTTC
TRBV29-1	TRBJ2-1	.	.	CSVVEFNEQFF	TGCAGCGTTGTTGAGTTCAATGAGCAGTTCTTC
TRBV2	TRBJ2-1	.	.	CASSGGPAEQFF	TGTGCCAGCAGCGGGGGACCAGCCGAGCAGTTCTTC
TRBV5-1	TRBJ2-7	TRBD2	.	CASSLIGTSGYNEQYF	TGCGCCAGCAGCCTGATCGGGACTAGCGGATACAATGAGCAGTACTTC
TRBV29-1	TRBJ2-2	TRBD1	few	CSVPGRGQGTGELFF	TGCAGCGTCCCCGGAAGGGGACAGGGAACCGGGGAGCTGTTTTTT
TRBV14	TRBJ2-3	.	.	CASSQDSAADTQYF	TGTGCCAGCAGCCAAGATTCGGCAGCAGATACGCAGTATTTT
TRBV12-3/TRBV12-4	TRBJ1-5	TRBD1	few	CASSFGTGGAGQPQHF	TGTGCCAGCAGTTTCGGGACAGGGGGCGCGGGTCAGCCCCAGCATTTT
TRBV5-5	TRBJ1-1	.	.	CASSPALGPNTEAFF	TGTGCCAGCAGCCCGGCCTTGGGACCGAACACTGAAGCTTTCTTT
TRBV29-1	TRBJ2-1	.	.	CSVEDRRGQYNEQFF	TGCAGCGTTGAAGATCGGAGGGGGCAGTACAATGAGCAGTTCTTC
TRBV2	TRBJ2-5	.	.	CASSARGQETQYF	TGTGCCAGCAGTGCCCGCGGCCAAGAGACCCAGTACTTC
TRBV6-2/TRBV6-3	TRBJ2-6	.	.	CASSRGDSGANVLTF	TGTGCCAGCAGTCGGGGAGACTCTGGGGCCAACGTCCTGACTTTC
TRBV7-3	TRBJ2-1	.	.	CASSFSASNEQFF	TGTGCCAGCAGCTTCTCGGCGAGCAATGAGCAGTTCTTC
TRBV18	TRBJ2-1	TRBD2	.	CTSSPPSGRVVEQFF	TGTACCAGCTCACCACCGAGCGGGAGGGTTGTTGAGCAGTTCTTC
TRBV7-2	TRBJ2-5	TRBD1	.	CASSLRQGAYIGTQYF	TGTGCCAGCAGCTTACGGCAGGGGGCATATATCGGGACCCAGTACTTC
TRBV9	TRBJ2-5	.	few	CARRDQETQYF	TGTGCCAGAAGGGACCAAGAGACCCAGTACTTC
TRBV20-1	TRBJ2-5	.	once	CSARGLMEKETQYF	TGCAGTGCTAGGGGACTTATGGAAAAAGAGACCCAGTACTTC
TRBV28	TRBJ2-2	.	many	CASSTRGVGELFF	TGTGCCAGCAGTACGAGGGGGGTCGGGGAGCTGTTTTTT
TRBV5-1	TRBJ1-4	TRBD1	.	CASSLDTGDEKLFF	TGCGCCAGCAGCTTGGATACAGGGGATGAAAAACTGTTTTTT
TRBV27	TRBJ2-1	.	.	CASSLSPTTGGSYNEQFF	TGTGCCAGCAGTTTATCCCCAACGACAGGTGGGTCCTACAATGAGCAGTTCTTC
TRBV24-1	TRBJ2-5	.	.	CATSDLRGRNRGKETQYF	TGTGCCACCAGTGATTTGCGTGGCAGAAATCGGGGTAAAGAGACCCAGTACTTC
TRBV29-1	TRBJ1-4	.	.	CSVEEGTGKLFF	TGCAGCGTTGAAGAGGGGACTGGAAAACTGTTTTTT
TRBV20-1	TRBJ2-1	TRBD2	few	CSARAGAGAYNEQFF	TGCAGTGCTAGAGCCGGAGCGGGAGCCTACAATGAGCAGTTCTTC
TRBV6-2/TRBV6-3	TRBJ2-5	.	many	CASSSRDKETQYF	TGTGCCAGCAGTTCGAGAGATAAAGAGACCCAGTACTTC
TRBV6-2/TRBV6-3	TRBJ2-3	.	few	CASSSPPGRSGTDTQYF	TGTGCCAGCAGTTCCCCCCCGGGTAGGTCCGGCACAGATACGCAGTATTTT
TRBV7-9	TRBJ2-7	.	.	CASARSGYEQYF	TGTGCCAGCGCGAGGTCCGGGTACGAGCAGTACTTC
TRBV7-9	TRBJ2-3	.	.	CADSPPGLGVATDTQYF	TGTGCCGACAGTCCACCGGGCCTAGGTGTGGCCACAGATACGCAGTATTTT
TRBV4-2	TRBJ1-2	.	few	CASSQDLFGGSNYGYTF	TGTGCCAGCAGCCAAGATCTTTTCGGGGGCTCCAACTATGGCTACACCTTC
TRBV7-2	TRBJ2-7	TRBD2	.	CASSLVGRGRASYEQYF	TGTGCCAGCAGCTTAGTCGGGCGCGGGAGGGCCAGTTACGAGCAGTACTTC
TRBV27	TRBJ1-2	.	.	CASSRGAQVYGYTF	TGTGCCAGCAGCCGGGGGGCACAGGTCTATGGCTACACCTTC
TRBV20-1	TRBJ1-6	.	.	CSASPISRARGYSPLHF	TGCAGTGCTTCCCCAATCAGCCGGGCACGGGGTTATTCACCCCTCCACTTT
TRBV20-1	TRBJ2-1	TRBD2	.	CSARDRLAGSQEQFF	TGCAGTGCTAGAGACCGACTAGCGGGATCCCAAGAGCAGTTCTTC
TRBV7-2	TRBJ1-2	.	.	CASSSKHRVDYGYTF	TGTGCCAGCAGCTCGAAGCACAGGGTGGACTATGGCTACACCTTC
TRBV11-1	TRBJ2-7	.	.	CASSLSRARGEQYF	TGTGCCAGCAGCTTAAGCCGGGCAAGGGGCGAGCAGTACTTC
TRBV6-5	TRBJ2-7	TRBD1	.	CASRKTGNSEQYF	TGTGCCAGCAGAAAGACAGGGAATAGCGAGCAGTACTTC
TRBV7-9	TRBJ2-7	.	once	CASSPQGSRSCEQYF	TGTGCCAGCAGCCCCCAGGGTTCGAGGAGCTGCGAGCAGTACTTC
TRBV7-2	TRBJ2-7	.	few	CATCMPPSYEQYF	TGTGCTACATGCATGCCCCCTTCCTACGAGCAGTACTTC
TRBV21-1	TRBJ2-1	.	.	CASSRSSGTYNEQFF	TGTGCCAGCAGCAGGAGTAGCGGGACATACAATGAGCAGTTCTTC
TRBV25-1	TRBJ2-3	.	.	CASSEYLGDTDTQYF	TGTGCCAGCAGTGAATATCTAGGGGACACAGATACGCAGTATTTT
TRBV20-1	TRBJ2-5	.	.	CSTAPGSPIQETQYF	TGCAGTACTGCTCCCGGATCGCCTATCCAAGAGACCCAGTACTTC
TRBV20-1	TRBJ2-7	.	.	CSARDSTGSRYNEQYF	TGCAGTGCTAGAGATTCGACGGGAAGTAGGTACAATGAGCAGTACTTC
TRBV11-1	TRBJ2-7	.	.	CASSLVSGSIQYF	TGTGCCAGCAGCTTGGTATCCGGGAGTATTCAGTACTTC
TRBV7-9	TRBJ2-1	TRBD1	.	CASSPRAGQGYNEQFF	TGTGCCAGCAGCCCAAGGGCCGGACAGGGCTACAATGAGCAGTTCTTC
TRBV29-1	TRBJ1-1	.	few	CSVLSENAFF	TGCAGCGTGCTCAGTGAGAACGCTTTCTTT
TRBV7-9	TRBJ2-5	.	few	CASSDLSAAETQYF	TGTGCCAGCAGCGATCTGTCTGCAGCGGAGACCCAGTACTTC
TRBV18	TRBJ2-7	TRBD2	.	CASSRPGLAPNYEQYF	TGTGCCAGCTCACGCCCGGGACTAGCTCCCAACTACGAGCAGTACTTC
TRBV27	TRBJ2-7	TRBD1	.	CAGSTLRGRDRGSYEQYF	TGTGCCGGCAGTACTTTAAGGGGTCGGGACAGGGGATCCTACGAGCAGTACTTC
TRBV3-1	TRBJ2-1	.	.	CASSQDISLTFYNEQFF	TGTGCCAGCAGCCAAGATATTAGCCTTACCTTCTACAATGAGCAGTTCTTC